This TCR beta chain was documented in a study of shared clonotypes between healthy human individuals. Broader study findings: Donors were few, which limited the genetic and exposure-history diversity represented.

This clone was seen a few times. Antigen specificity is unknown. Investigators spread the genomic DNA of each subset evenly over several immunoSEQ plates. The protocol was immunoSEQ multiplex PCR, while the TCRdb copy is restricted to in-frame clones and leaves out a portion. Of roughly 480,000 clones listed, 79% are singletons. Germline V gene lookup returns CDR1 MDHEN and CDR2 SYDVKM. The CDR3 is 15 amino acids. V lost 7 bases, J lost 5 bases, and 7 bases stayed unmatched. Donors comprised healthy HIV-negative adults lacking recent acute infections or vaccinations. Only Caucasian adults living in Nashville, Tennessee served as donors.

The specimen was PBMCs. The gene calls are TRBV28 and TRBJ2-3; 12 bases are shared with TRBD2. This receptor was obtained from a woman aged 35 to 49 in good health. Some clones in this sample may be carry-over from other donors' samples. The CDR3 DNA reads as TGTGCCAGCATCCCACCGGGACTAGCGGGAGATACGCAGTATTTT. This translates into CASIPPGLAGDTQYF.